Following are 30 T cell receptor beta chains from one sample sequenced in a study of chronic HIV infection and antiretroviral therapy. Each CDR3 protein gets one entry after TCRdb re-called the 5' RACE reads with MiXCR. The top ten hold around 2.9% of the sample, which has tens of thousands of distinct CDR3 sequences, 8.2% seen once. Source material: peripheral blood. The receptors here all came from an adult who had HIV and had not received antiretroviral therapy, or was an uninfected healthy control (not recorded which).

This clonotype was counted a few times. V usage is TRBV28 and J usage is TRBJ1-1, with a possible D match to TRBD1 (6 bases). The germline CDR1 and CDR2 sequences are MDHEN and SYDVKM. CDR3 length equals 17 residues. Trimming left V 8 bases short and J 1 base short, with 23 bases between. DNA of the CDR3: TGTGCCAGCCGGGGGGGCTTGTCGGGCAACTCGAACACTGAAGCTTTCTTT. It codes for CASRGGLSGNSNTEAFF.

The table lists this clonotype with many counts. V gene TRBV10-3 combines with J gene TRBJ1-1; the D is unclear. The germline V gene has CDR1 ENHRY and CDR2 SYGVKD. Trimming stripped 5 bases from V and 0 bases from J, with 7 bases between. The CDR3 runs to 13 residues. Here the CDR3 reads CAISPEMNTEAFF. The CDR3, as DNA: TGTGCCATCAGTCCAGAAATGAACACTGAAGCTTTCTTT.

This clonotype was detected many times. The chain employs TRBV2 and TRBJ2-1; D uncertain. The germline V gene encodes CDR1 SNHLY and CDR2 FYNNEI. The V end lost 5 bases, the J end lost 8 bases, and 10 bases lay between the germline ends. The CDR3 is made up of 12 amino acids. The CDR3: CASSKDTYEQFF. CDR3 nucleotide sequence: TGTGCCAGCAGTAAAGATACGTATGAGCAGTTCTTC.

This clonotype was detected only a few times. The rearrangement joins TRBV28 to TRBJ1-4; tentatively, D is TRBD1 (6 bases). Germline V gene data show CDR1 as MDHEN and CDR2 as SYDVKM. V was shortened by 6 bases and J by 5 bases, with 10 bases between the two germline ends. The CDR3 is 13 residues long. The CDR3 DNA follows: TGTGCCAGCAGCCATGGACAGAATGAAAAACTGTTTTTT. It specifies CASSHGQNEKLFF. The full variable domain, with the rest looked up from reference TRBV28 and TRBJ1-4, is DVKVTQSSRYLVKRTGEKVFLECVQDMDHENMFWYRQDPGLGLRLIYFSYDVKMKEKGDIPEGYSVSREKKERFSLILESASTNQTSMYLCASSHGQNEKLFFGSGTQLSVL.

This clonotype was detected a few times. The gene calls are TRBV28 and TRBJ2-5, with D tentatively TRBD2 (6 bases). This CDR3 spans 19 amino acids. CDR1 and CDR2 from the germline V gene are MDHEN and SYDVKM. Trimming pared 5 bases from V and 4 bases from J, leaving 29 bases between. This CDR3 reads CASSPSPWEDPFKSETQYF. In DNA, the CDR3 is TGTGCCAGCAGTCCCTCCCCCTGGGAGGACCCTTTTAAGTCAGAGACCCAGTACTTC.

This chain joins TRBV2 and TRBJ2-7; no firm D call. Germline V CDR1 and CDR2: SNHLY, FYNNEI. The CDR3 is 12 amino acids. V was clipped by 1 base and J by 3 bases, with 4 bases between them. CDR3 DNA sequence: TGTGCCAGCAGTGAAGTATACTACGAGCAGTACTTC. Its protein is CASSEVYYEQYF.

The rearrangement uses TRBV27 and TRBJ2-3, with 9 positions matching TRBD1. The CDR3 covers 16 residues. V lost 6 bases, J lost 4 bases, and 11 bases stayed unmatched. Germline CDR1 reads MNHEY; CDR2 reads SMNVEV (reference sequence). The CDR3 sequence: CASRPTTGTGPDTQYF. In DNA, the CDR3 is TGTGCCAGCAGGCCGACTACCGGGACAGGGCCAGATACGCAGTATTTT.

The sample holds many counts of this clonotype. The V call is TRBV7-9, the J call TRBJ2-1; D remains ambiguous. V lost 4 bases to trimming and J lost 5 bases, with 6 bases between them. CDR3 length: 12 residues. Germline CDR1 and CDR2: SEHNR and FQNEAQ (reference sequence). The CDR3 DNA reads TGTGCCAGCAGCTCCTACCACAATGAGCAGTTCTTC. Amino acid sequence: CASSSYHNEQFF.

This chain joins TRBV5-6 and TRBJ2-7, with a weak D call TRBD1 (6 bases). The CDR3 covers 13 residues. V gave up 2 bases and J gave up 4 bases, with 10 bases separating them. Per the germline V gene, CDR1 is SGHDT and CDR2 is YYEEEE. This CDR3 reads CASSLQGSYEQYF. The CDR3 nucleotides are TGTGCCAGCAGCTTACAGGGATCATACGAGCAGTACTTC.

This clonotype was seen only a few times. The chain joins TRBV7-2 to TRBJ1-1; TRBD1 is a possible D gene (6 bases). CDR1 SGHTA and CDR2 FQGNSA come from the germline V gene. This CDR3 comprises 15 residues. V was trimmed by 4 bases and J by 6 bases, leaving 18 bases between them. The CDR3: CASSWLPGHLSEAFF. In DNA form, the CDR3 reads TGTGCCAGCAGCTGGTTACCGGGACACTTATCTGAAGCTTTCTTT.

By sample share, this clonotype is medium-sized. For the CDR3, the DNA is TGTGCCAGCAGTGGGACAGCACTCTACGAGCAGTACTTC. The encoded protein is CASSGTALYEQYF. The chain has TRBV28 and TRBJ2-7, with 7 nucleotides matching TRBD1. Trimming cost V 5 bases and J 3 bases; bases outside gene matches: 4. The V gene's germline CDR1 is MDHEN and CDR2 SYDVKM. The CDR3 runs to 13 residues. The full variable domain, its missing parts supplied by reference TRBV28 and TRBJ2-7, is DVKVTQSSRYLVKRTGEKVFLECVQDMDHENMFWYRQDPGLGLRLIYFSYDVKMKEKGDIPEGYSVSREKKERFSLILESASTNQTSMYLCASSGTALYEQYFGPGTRLTVT.

This clonotype was counted many times. The V gene is TRBV29-1, the J gene TRBJ2-7, with 8 bases identical to TRBD1. The CDR3 length is 12 residues. Per the germline V gene, CDR1 is SQVTM and CDR2 is ANQGSEA. The V gene end was trimmed by 8 bases and the J gene end by 2 bases; junction bases not matched to a gene: 5. The CDR3 DNA reads TGCAGCATCCGACAGGGGCCCTACGAGCAGTACTTC. Encoded protein: CSIRQGPYEQYF.

This clonotype was counted many times. The chain has TRBV28 and TRBJ2-2; 9 bases are a match to TRBD1. J was trimmed by 5 bases and V by 5 bases; bases with no gene match: 15. Germline-derived CDR1 and CDR2 are MDHEN and SYDVKM. This CDR3 region has 18 residues. CDR3 protein: CASSATPGQGGRTGELFF. CDR3 DNA: TGTGCCAGCAGTGCAACTCCGGGACAGGGAGGTCGGACCGGGGAGCTGTTTTTT.

This clonotype was observed a few times. The chain has TRBV11-2 and TRBJ1-1, with 7 bases matching TRBD1. This CDR3 spans 12 amino acids. CDR1 is SGHAT and CDR2 is FQNNGV in the germline V gene. Trimming cost V 5 bases and J 10 bases; bases outside gene matches: 7. The CDR3 is CASSDDRDRAFF. DNA of the CDR3: TGTGCCAGCAGCGATGACCGGGACAGAGCTTTCTTT. Filled out from reference TRBV11-2 and TRBJ1-1, the complete variable domain reads EAGVAQSPRYKIIEKRQSVAFWCNPISGHATLYWYQQILGQGPKLLIQFQNNGVVDDSQLPKDRFSAERLKGVDSTLKIQPAKLEDSAVYLCASSDDRDRAFFGQGTRLTVV.

This clonotype has just a few counts. The chain employs TRBV29-1 and TRBJ2-1; tentative D call: TRBD1 (5 bases). From germline, CDR1 is SQVTM and CDR2 ANQGSEA. Deletions cut 4 bases from V and 6 bases from J, with 7 bases between. The CDR3 length is 11 residues. CDR3 bases: TGCAGCGTTGGCCAGGGCAATGAGCAGTTCTTC. This sequence encodes CSVGQGNEQFF.

The chain uses TRBV29-1 and TRBJ1-2; no definite D call. The CDR3 consists of 13 residues. Trimming took off 3 bases at V and 5 bases at J, with 13 bases between the two ends. Looked up from germline, CDR1 is SQVTM and CDR2 is ANQGSEA. The CDR3 sequence: CSVDPATEYGYTF. The CDR3 bases are TGCAGCGTTGACCCAGCAACAGAGTATGGCTACACCTTC.

V is TRBV28 and J is TRBJ2-7, with D perhaps TRBD1 or TRBD2 (6 bases each). V lost 4 bases to trimming and J lost 7 bases, with 17 bases between them. CDR1 and CDR2 (germline): MDHEN, SYDVKM. The CDR3 has 14 amino acids. CDR3 region: CASSSGPGAQEQYF. CDR3 nucleotides: TGTGCCAGCAGTTCCGGGCCGGGGGCACAGGAGCAGTACTTC.

This clonotype was seen a few times. This chain uses TRBV28 with TRBJ2-4; a weak D match, TRBD1 (6 bases). CDR3 length equals 15 residues. Trimming stripped 5 bases from V and 4 bases from J, with 15 bases between. CDR1 and CDR2 from the germline V gene are MDHEN and SYDVKM. Here the CDR3 DNA reads TGTGCCAGCAGTCTCACAGGGATAATAAAAAACATTCAGTACTTC. The encoded protein is CASSLTGIIKNIQYF.

This clonotype appeared many times. The chain has TRBV5-1 and TRBJ2-7; D may be TRBD1 or TRBD2 (5 bases each). CDR1 and CDR2 (germline): SGHRS, YFSETQ. The CDR3 consists of 13 residues. Trimming stripped 1 base from V and 2 bases from J, with 7 bases between. The CDR3 here is CASSLQGAYEQYF. CDR3 nucleotide sequence: TGCGCCAGCAGCTTGCAGGGAGCCTACGAGCAGTACTTC.

The chain links TRBV2 to TRBJ2-3; D gene uncertain. CDR1 and CDR2 from the germline V gene are SNHLY and FYNNEI. This CDR3 is 14 amino acids long. V was trimmed by 6 bases and J by 4 bases, leaving 14 bases between them. The CDR3 protein is CASRINPNPDTQYF. DNA of the CDR3: TGTGCCAGCAGGATTAATCCCAACCCAGATACGCAGTATTTT. Full variable domain (rest looked up from reference TRBV2 and TRBJ2-3): EPEVTQTPSHQVTQMGQEVILRCVPISNHLYFYWYRQILGQKVEFLVSFYNNEISEKSEIFDDQFSVERPDGSNFTLKIRSTKLEDSAMYFCASRINPNPDTQYFGPGTRLTVL.

This clonotype was observed a handful of times. The rearrangement joins TRBV28 to TRBJ2-1, with 9 bases lining up with TRBD2. The CDR3 contains 15 residues. V lost 1 base and J lost 4; bases outside the gene matches: 2. CDR1 is MDHEN and CDR2 is SYDVKM in the germline V gene. The CDR3 DNA sequence: TGTGCCAGCAGTTTATACGCGGGGGGGTACAATGAGCAGTTCTTC. It is translated as CASSLYAGGYNEQFF.

This chain joins TRBV28 and TRBJ1-4; weak D call: TRBD1 (6 bases). Trimming removed 5 bases from V and 3 bases from J, with 13 bases in between. The CDR3 loop spans 15 amino acids. The germline gives CDR1 MDHEN, CDR2 SYDVKM. CDR3 in amino acids: CASSPSTGPNEKLFF. The DNA for the CDR3 is TGTGCCAGCAGTCCCTCGACAGGTCCTAATGAAAAACTGTTTTTT.

As to this clonotype: This could be a read error, since a much larger clone is one nucleotide away. This chain links TRBV7-9 with TRBJ2-3, with 8 bases that match TRBD2. Germline CDR1 reads SEHNR; CDR2 reads FQNEAQ (reference sequence). CDR3 length: 15 residues. Here the CDR3 DNA reads TGTGCCAGCAGCAGCACTAGCGGTTCCCTTTATACGCAGAATTTT. Amino acid sequence: CASSSTSGSLYTQNF.

The rearrangement uses TRBV28 and TRBJ2-6; D remains unclear. Germline CDR1 reads MDHEN; CDR2 reads SYDVKM. Trimming cost V 5 bases and J 0 bases, with 2 bases left between them. The CDR3 has 13 amino acids. CDR3 loop: CASSPSGANVLTF. CDR3 sequence (DNA): TGTGCCAGCAGTCCCTCTGGGGCCAACGTCCTGACTTTC.

The table lists this clonotype with many counts. The chain joins TRBV20-1 to TRBJ2-6; 7 nucleotides agree with TRBD1. Germline V lookup: CDR1 DFQATT, CDR2 SNEGSKA (reference sequence). The CDR3 is 16 amino acids. V lost 7 bases and J lost 1; bases outside the gene matches: 10. The chain's CDR3 is CSGTGQRVSGANVLTF. CDR3 in DNA: TGCAGTGGTACGGGACAGCGCGTTTCTGGGGCCAACGTCCTGACTTTC.

In its sample, this clonotype was seen many times. The chain joins TRBV4-3 to TRBJ2-5; no clear D gene. Germline V CDR1 and CDR2: LGHNA, YSLEER. Trimming shortened V by 0 bases and J by 2 bases, and 7 bases separated the two germline ends. This CDR3 contains 14 residues. The CDR3 nucleotides are TGCGCCAGCAGCCAAGACGTCTCACAAGAGACCCAGTACTTC. It encodes CASSQDVSQETQYF.

This clonotype has a handful of counts. The gene calls are TRBV7-2 and TRBJ2-3; D ambiguous. This CDR3 has 16 amino acids. V was clipped by 5 bases and J by 0 bases, with 15 bases between them. Germline CDR1 is SGHTA and CDR2 is FQGNSA. The CDR3 sequence: CASSPVTRKSTDTQYF. Here the CDR3 DNA reads TGTGCCAGCAGCCCCGTGACGAGAAAAAGCACAGATACGCAGTATTTT.

In its sample, this clonotype was seen a few times. The V and J genes are TRBV4-3 and TRBJ2-7; 8 bases line up with TRBD2. Germline-derived CDR1 and CDR2 are LGHNA and YSLEER. This CDR3 contains 15 residues. Germline trimming cut 6 bases from V and 4 bases from J; bases unmatched to any gene: 11. Here the CDR3 reads CASSQLVSGNYEQYF. The CDR3 DNA is TGCGCCAGCAGTCAACTAGTTAGCGGGAATTACGAGCAGTACTTC.

Here the CDR3 reads CSVGGRSTDTQYF. As DNA, the CDR3 is TGCAGCGTTGGCGGGAGAAGCACAGATACGCAGTATTTT. The chain employs TRBV29-1 and TRBJ2-3; 7 nucleotides match TRBD2. After removal of 4 bases from V and 0 bases from J, the junction contained 1 base not matched to a gene. Germline V gives CDR1 SQVTM, CDR2 ANQGSEA. This CDR3 spans 13 amino acids.

This clonotype occurred many times. This sequence joins TRBV29-1 and TRBJ2-6; D is unclear. Trimming shortened V by 4 bases and J by 0 bases, and 4 bases separated the two germline ends. The V gene's germline CDR1 is SQVTM and CDR2 ANQGSEA. CDR3 size: 13 residues. CDR3: CSVVGSGANVLTF. The CDR3 DNA reads TGCAGCGTTGTGGGCTCTGGGGCCAACGTCCTGACTTTC.